This T cell receptor (beta chain) was sequenced for a study of cytomegalovirus exposure and HLA in healthy donors. Looking at the study overall: Samples from HLA-typed donors yielded around 79 million unique TCRs in an early data release.

Trimming shortened V by 6 bases and J by 0 bases, and 9 bases separated the two germline ends. The CDR3 sequence is 14 residues long. Germline V gene sequence: CDR1 MDHEN, CDR2 SYDVKM. As for this clone: Its matching antigen is unknown.

60 Vbeta and 13 Jbeta primers were used in PCR. Produced via immunoSEQ multiplex PCR; TCRdb's table is partial and in-frame only. The data contain around 130,000 clones, around 77% of them singletons. Findings and limits, study-wide: Exclusion as indistinguishable affected some V segments, including TRBV6-2 and TRBV6-3.

The V and J genes are TRBV28 and TRBJ2-1; D might be TRBD2 (6 bases). The material sequenced was PBMCs. The TCR was taken from a man between 18 and 35 years old in good health and CMV-seropositive. The CDR3 is CASRGGNSYNEQFF. The CDR3 DNA is TGTGCCAGCAGGGGGGGAAACTCCTACAATGAGCAGTTCTTC.